These 31 T cell receptor beta chains share one sample of origin, sequenced in a study of cytomegalovirus exposure and HLA in healthy donors. Amplification used 60 Vbeta primers and 13 Jbeta primers. The repertoire was sequenced with immunoSEQ multiplex PCR; TCRdb's copy has only in-frame clones and lacks some. The repertoire holds over 100,000 clones, about 80% seen once, with almost 3% in the top ten. Source material: PBMCs. These receptors were obtained from a woman in her late teens or twenties in good health and CMV-seropositive.

The V and J genes are TRBV25-1 and TRBJ1-2; the D is unclear. This CDR3 is built from 12 residues. Germline V lookup: CDR1 MGHDK, CDR2 SYGVNS. The V end lost 3 bases, the J end lost 3 bases, and 5 bases lay between the germline ends. CDR3 bases: TGTGCCAGCAGTGACTTTTACTATGGCTACACCTTC. Protein sequence: CASSDFYYGYTF.

This clone was found a few times. This chain connects TRBV11-2 to TRBJ2-5; TRBD1 matches at 10 bases. V was pared by 7 bases and J by 1 base, with 6 bases of the junction left unmatched. This CDR3 region has 15 residues. Germline V gene data show CDR1 as SGHAT and CDR2 as FQNNGV. The CDR3 spells CASTPGQGPQETQYF. The DNA of the CDR3 is TGTGCCAGCACCCCGGGACAGGGGCCCCAAGAGACCCAGTACTTC.

This sequence joins TRBV9 and TRBJ2-3, with D perhaps matching TRBD2 (6 bases). Trimming pared 1 base from V and 6 bases from J, leaving 15 bases between. This CDR3 spans 15 amino acids. Germline V CDR1 and CDR2: SGDLS, YYNGEE. Here the CDR3 DNA reads TGTGCCAGCAGCGTACTGGGACTCCTAGGGGATACGCAGTATTTT. As protein: CASSVLGLLGDTQYF. The full variable domain, completed using reference TRBV9 and TRBJ2-3, is DSGVTQTPKHLITATGQRVTLRCSPRSGDLSVYWYQQSLDQGLQFLIQYYNGEERAKGNILERFSAQQFPDLHSELNLSSLELGDSALYFCASSVLGLLGDTQYFGPGTRLTVL.

The chain employs TRBV9 and TRBJ1-2; a weak D match, TRBD1 (5 bases). Trimming shortened V by 0 bases and J by 6 bases, and 18 bases separated the two germline ends. Germline V gene sequence: CDR1 SGDLS, CDR2 YYNGEE. This CDR3 region has 16 residues. The CDR3 DNA reads TGTGCCAGCAGCGTAGCCCCACGTGGAGGGGAGGATGGCTACACCTTC. It is translated as CASSVAPRGGEDGYTF.

This clone has just a few counts. V usage is TRBV6-1 and J usage is TRBJ1-1; D remains unclear. V gave up 7 bases and J gave up 0 bases, with 12 bases separating them. This CDR3 spans 14 amino acids. Germline loops: CDR1 MNHNS, CDR2 SASEGT. CDR3 loop: CASILATVNTEAFF. The CDR3 DNA sequence: TGTGCCAGCATCTTAGCTACGGTGAACACTGAAGCTTTCTTT.

The J gene is TRBJ1-1, the V gene TRBV7-8; 9 nucleotides align to TRBD1. CDR1 SGHVS and CDR2 FQNEAQ come from the germline V gene. The junction had 13 bases not matched to a gene; V was cut back by 1 base and J by 1 base. The CDR3 has 19 residues. In nucleotides, the CDR3 is TGTGCCAGCAGCTTAGGTCGGGACAGGGAGGTCCGGAAGAACACTGAAGCTTTCTTT. Protein: CASSLGRDREVRKNTEAFF.

The chain joins TRBV14 to TRBJ1-2, with D hard to call. V lost 2 bases to trimming and J lost 2 bases, with 6 bases between them. Per germline, CDR1 SGHDN and CDR2 FVKESK. The CDR3 spans 13 residues. The CDR3 DNA follows: TGTGCCAGCAGCCAAAACAGAAACTATGGCTACACCTTC. It translates to CASSQNRNYGYTF.

V is TRBV5-1 and J is TRBJ1-3, with D maybe TRBD1 (6 bases). The CDR3 contains 14 residues. The V end was cut by 4 bases, the J end by 0 bases, with 8 bases between. The germline CDR1 and CDR2 sequences are SGHRS and YFSETQ. The CDR3, as DNA: TGCGCCAGCAGCACAGGGACCTCTGGAAACACCATATATTTT. This gives the protein CASSTGTSGNTIYF.

The chain joins TRBV5-1 to TRBJ2-6; D gene uncertain. This CDR3 is 14 amino acids long. Germline assignment: CDR1 SGHRS and CDR2 YFSETQ. V dropped 4 bases and J dropped 0 bases, with 5 bases sitting between them. CDR3 coding DNA: TGCGCCAGCAGCCCGGGCTCTGGGGCCAACGTCCTGACTTTC. Its translation is CASSPGSGANVLTF.

The chain recombines TRBV2 with TRBJ1-4, with a tentative D call TRBD1 (5 bases). CDR3 length equals 15 residues. Trimming stripped 4 bases from V and 3 bases from J, with 12 bases between. Germline V lookup: CDR1 SNHLY, CDR2 FYNNEI. CDR3 amino acids: CASSVQGHANEKLFF. CDR3 nucleotides: TGTGCCAGCAGTGTGCAGGGTCACGCTAATGAAAAACTGTTTTTT. Full variable domain (rest looked up from reference TRBV2 and TRBJ1-4): EPEVTQTPSHQVTQMGQEVILRCVPISNHLYFYWYRQILGQKVEFLVSFYNNEISEKSEIFDDQFSVERPDGSNFTLKIRSTKLEDSAMYFCASSVQGHANEKLFFGSGTQLSVL.

The chain has TRBV27 and TRBJ1-2; 7 positions match TRBD1. The CDR3 is 12 amino acids. V dropped 9 bases and J dropped 8; count of bases not matched to a gene: 9. CDR1 and CDR2 (germline): MNHEY, SMNVEV (reference sequence). CDR3 loop: CASRTGVGGYTF. The CDR3 DNA sequence: TGTGCCAGTCGAACAGGGGTTGGAGGCTACACCTTC.

The chain couples TRBV6-5 to TRBJ1-1; D remains unclear. Germline CDR1 is MNHEY and CDR2 is SVGAGI. The V and J ends lost 0 bases and 9 bases respectively, with 5 bases between them. The CDR3 runs 11 residues. The CDR3 sequence: CASSYSEKAFF. CDR3 in DNA: TGTGCCAGCAGTTACTCAGAGAAAGCTTTCTTT.

The rearrangement links TRBV5-1 to TRBJ2-1, with 8 bases matching TRBD1. V gave up 1 base and J gave up 12 bases; unmatched junction bases: 9. CDR1 is SGHRS, CDR2 YFSETQ, per germline. The CDR3 spans 14 residues. Written as DNA, the CDR3 is TGCGCCAGCAGCTTGAACTTTTTAGGGACAGGGCAGTTCTTC. Its translation: CASSLNFLGTGQFF.

The J gene is TRBJ2-1, the V gene TRBV30, with D possibly matching TRBD2 (7 bases). Trimming pared 3 bases from V and 4 bases from J, leaving 16 bases between. Germline CDR1 reads GTSNPN; CDR2 reads SVGIG (reference sequence). This CDR3 has 15 residues. CDR3 in amino acids: CAWRLGGQGYNEQFF. DNA for the CDR3: TGTGCCTGGAGATTGGGGGGGCAGGGGTACAATGAGCAGTTCTTC.

This chain uses TRBV13 with TRBJ2-1; 12 bases align to TRBD2. Trimming took 1 base from V and 2 from J; bases not matched to a gene: 3. This CDR3 region has 17 residues. Germline V lookup: CDR1 PRHDT, CDR2 FYEKMQ (reference sequence). For the CDR3, the DNA is TGTGCCAGCAGCTTAGAAGCTAGCGGGAGGGCCTACAATGAGCAGTTCTTC. It is translated as CASSLEASGRAYNEQFF.

The CDR3 region has the DNA TGCGCCAGCACCCAGGGCTCTGGGGCCAACGTCCTGACTTTC. Residues: CASTQGSGANVLTF. V and J are TRBV10-2 and TRBJ2-6; a possible D gene is TRBD1 (5 bases). V was trimmed by 7 bases and J by 0 bases, leaving 7 bases between them. Per germline, CDR1 WSHSY and CDR2 SAAADI. There are 14 residues in the CDR3.

The chain uses TRBV11-3 and TRBJ1-2, with TRBD1 as a possible D gene (6 bases). This CDR3 spans 13 amino acids. V lost 5 bases and J lost 2, with 9 bases in between. Germline assignment: CDR1 SGHNT and CDR2 YENEEA. The CDR3 nucleotides are TGTGCCAGCAGCCAGGACAGAAACTATGGCTACACCTTC. The encoded protein is CASSQDRNYGYTF. The entire variable domain, with the rest obtained from reference TRBV11-3 and TRBJ1-2, is as follows: EAGVVQSPRYKIIEKKQPVAFWCNPISGHNTLYWYLQNLGQGPELLIRYENEEAVDDSQLPKDRFSAERLKGVDSTLKIQPAELGDSAVYLCASSQDRNYGYTFGSGTRLTVV.

This clone was recorded only once. The chain recombines TRBV19 with TRBJ1-1; D possibly corresponds to TRBD1 (6 bases). Germline V CDR1 and CDR2: LNHDA, SQIVND (reference sequence). The V gene lost 5 bases and the J gene lost 1 base, with 17 bases spanning the gap. The CDR3 spans 16 residues. CDR3: CASSSMLWGQNTEAFF. The CDR3 DNA reads as TGTGCCAGTAGTTCCATGTTGTGGGGACAGAACACTGAAGCTTTCTTT.

The chain links TRBV5-1 to TRBJ2-7; 7 bases align to TRBD1. The CDR3 loop spans 14 amino acids. CDR1 SGHRS and CDR2 YFSETQ come from the germline V gene. Trimming removed 0 bases from V and 2 bases from J; junction bases left unmatched: 2. The CDR3 DNA reads TGCGCCAGCAGCTTGGGAGACAGGGCCTACGAGCAGTACTTC. It codes for CASSLGDRAYEQYF.

This clone was observed a few times. The rearrangement uses TRBV30 and TRBJ1-1; no clear D. The CDR3 is 14 residues long. V dropped 4 bases and J dropped 4 bases, with 16 bases sitting between them. Per the germline V gene, CDR1 is GTSNPN and CDR2 is SVGIG (reference sequence). CDR3 region: CAWTTWRLGTEAFF. The CDR3 region has the DNA TGTGCCTGGACCACATGGCGACTCGGCACTGAAGCTTTCTTT.

In this sample, this clone turned up once. This chain links TRBV7-2 with TRBJ2-3, with 9 bases aligning to TRBD2. Losses at the gene ends were 6 bases for V and 7 bases for J; bases not matched to a gene: 5. This CDR3 has 13 amino acids. Germline values: CDR1 SGHTA, CDR2 FQGNSA. Here the CDR3 DNA reads TGTGCCAGCAGTTCCAGCGGGAGGAATACGCAGTATTTT. As protein: CASSSSGRNTQYF.

This clone was observed a few times. This chain connects TRBV5-1 to TRBJ2-3; possibly TRBD1 for D (6 bases). Trimming shortened V by 2 bases and J by 3 bases, and 10 bases separated the two germline ends. Looked up from germline, CDR1 is SGHRS and CDR2 is YFSETQ. The CDR3 sequence is 14 residues long. The CDR3 coding sequence is TGCGCCAGCAGCTTTGGACAGTCAACAGATACGCAGTATTTT. Its translation: CASSFGQSTDTQYF.

The chain uses TRBV28 and TRBJ2-7; D might be TRBD2 (6 bases). V was cut by 3 bases and J by 6 bases, with 9 bases left in between. Germline V gene data show CDR1 as MDHEN and CDR2 as SYDVKM. The CDR3 runs 12 residues. Here the CDR3 reads CASSFRRGEQYF. CDR3 in DNA: TGTGCCAGCAGTTTTAGGAGGGGCGAGCAGTACTTC.

The genes are TRBV7-2 and TRBJ1-1, with a tentative D call TRBD1 (5 bases). Germline CDR1 SGHTA, CDR2 FQGNSA. V dropped 4 bases and J dropped 1 base, with 7 bases sitting between them. The CDR3 runs to 13 residues. The CDR3 sequence is CASSSQGNTEAFF. CDR3 DNA sequence: TGTGCCAGCAGCTCCCAGGGGAACACTGAAGCTTTCTTT.

CDR3: CASLGLLNTEAFF. CDR3 DNA sequence: TGTGCCAGCTTGGGGCTCCTGAACACTGAAGCTTTCTTT. The V gene is TRBV2, the J gene TRBJ1-1, with D maybe TRBD1 (5 bases). The CDR3 is made up of 13 amino acids. Trimming took off 8 bases at V and 0 bases at J, with 10 bases between the two ends. The germline CDR1 and CDR2 sequences are SNHLY and FYNNEI. Complete variable domain (other parts from reference TRBV2 and TRBJ1-1): EPEVTQTPSHQVTQMGQEVILRCVPISNHLYFYWYRQILGQKVEFLVSFYNNEISEKSEIFDDQFSVERPDGSNFTLKIRSTKLEDSAMYFCASLGLLNTEAFFGQGTRLTVV.

The rearrangement joins TRBV9 to TRBJ1-2; unclear D gene. The length of the CDR3 is 15 residues. V lost 0 bases to trimming and J lost 1 base, with 10 bases between them. Germline assignment: CDR1 SGDLS and CDR2 YYNGEE. The CDR3 DNA is TGTGCCAGCAGCGTAGCGGCAGACTATAACTATGGCTACACCTTC. Its protein product is CASSVAADYNYGYTF.

This clone is judged medium-sized. The rearrangement uses TRBV4-1 and TRBJ2-5, with 7 bases fitting TRBD2. The CDR3 extends over 18 amino acids. Germline trimming cut 0 bases from V and 4 bases from J; bases unmatched to any gene: 14. The V gene's germline CDR1 is MGHRA and CDR2 YSYEKL. CDR3 coding DNA: TGCGCCAGCAGCCAAGATCTGGCTAGCGGTGGATTAAGAGAGACCCAGTACTTC. Translating it yields CASSQDLASGGLRETQYF.

This clone occurred once. V gene TRBV9 combines with J gene TRBJ2-7; 11 bases agree with TRBD2. J was trimmed by 5 bases and V by 0 bases; bases with no gene match: 10. The germline gives CDR1 SGDLS, CDR2 YYNGEE. There are 17 residues in the CDR3. The CDR3 coding sequence is TGTGCCAGCAGCGTAGCTGGTGGACTAGCGGGTATGAACGAGCAGTACTTC. Its translation: CASSVAGGLAGMNEQYF.

J is TRBJ2-7 and V is TRBV7-9; 8 nucleotides match TRBD2. From germline, CDR1 is SEHNR and CDR2 FQNEAQ (reference sequence). V lost 4 bases and J lost 0; bases outside the gene matches: 2. The CDR3 runs 14 residues. CDR3 protein: CASSSGTSSYEQYF. CDR3 in DNA: TGTGCCAGCAGCTCCGGGACTAGCTCCTACGAGCAGTACTTC.

The gene calls are TRBV6-5 and TRBJ2-7, with D perhaps matching TRBD1 (6 bases). CDR3 length equals 15 residues. CDR1 and CDR2 from the germline V gene are MNHEY and SVGAGI. Between the trimmed V and J ends, which lost 0 bases and 6 bases, there was a span of 15 bases. The chain's CDR3 is CASSYSIRGEGEQYF. In DNA form, the CDR3 reads TGTGCCAGCAGTTACTCGATCAGGGGTGAGGGCGAGCAGTACTTC.

The J gene is TRBJ1-1, the V gene TRBV7-9; no clear D gene. The CDR3 totals 12 residues. The germline V gene has CDR1 SEHNR and CDR2 FQNEAQ (reference sequence). V dropped 4 bases and J dropped 4 bases, with 7 bases sitting between them. CDR3 DNA: TGTGCCAGCAGCTGGAGGAGCACTGAAGCTTTCTTT. It translates to CASSWRSTEAFF.